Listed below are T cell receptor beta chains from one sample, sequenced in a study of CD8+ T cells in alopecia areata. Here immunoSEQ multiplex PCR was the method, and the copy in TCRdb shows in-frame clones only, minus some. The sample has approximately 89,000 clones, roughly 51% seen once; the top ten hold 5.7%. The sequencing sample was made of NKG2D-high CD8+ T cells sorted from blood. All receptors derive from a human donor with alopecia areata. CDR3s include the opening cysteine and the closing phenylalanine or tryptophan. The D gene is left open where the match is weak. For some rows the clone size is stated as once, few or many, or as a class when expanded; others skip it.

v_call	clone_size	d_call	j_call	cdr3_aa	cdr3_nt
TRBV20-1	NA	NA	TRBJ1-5	CSASPGEPQHF	TGCAGTGCTAGCCCGGGGGAGCCCCAGCATTTT
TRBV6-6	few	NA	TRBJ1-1	CASSLPQGDTEAFF	TGTGCCAGCAGTTTGCCTCAGGGAGATACTGAAGCTTTCTTT
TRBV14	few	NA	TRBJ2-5	CASSLYQETQYF	TGTGCCAGCAGCCTGTACCAAGAGACCCAGTACTTC
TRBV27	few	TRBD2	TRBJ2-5	CASSFGLAGAGETQYF	TGTGCCAGCAGTTTCGGGCTAGCGGGAGCGGGAGAGACCCAGTACTTC
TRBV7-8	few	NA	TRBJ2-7	CASSLGSGTYEQYF	TGTGCCAGCAGCTTAGGCTCAGGAACCTACGAGCAGTACTTC
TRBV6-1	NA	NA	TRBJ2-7	CATFAGYGEQYF	TGTGCCACATTCGCCGGGTACGGTGAGCAGTACTTC
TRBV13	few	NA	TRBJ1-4	CASSRGNEKLFF	TGTGCCAGCAGTCGCGGTAATGAAAAACTGTTTTTT
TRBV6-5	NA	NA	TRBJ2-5	CASSSNWGDGETQYF	TGTGCCAGCAGTTCCAACTGGGGGGACGGGGAGACCCAGTACTTC
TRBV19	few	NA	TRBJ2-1	CASSYGGTNEQFF	TGTGCCAGTAGTTACGGGGGGACAAATGAGCAGTTCTTC
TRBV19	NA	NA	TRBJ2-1	CASRDTVGGEVNEQFF	TGTGCCAGTAGGGATACGGTCGGGGGAGAGGTGAATGAGCAGTTCTTC
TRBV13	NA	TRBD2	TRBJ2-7	CASSAGTARGEQYF	TGTGCCAGCAGCGCCGGGACGGCGCGGGGGGAGCAGTACTTC
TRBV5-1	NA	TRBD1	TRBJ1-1	CASSSRQGSEAFF	TGCGCCAGCAGCTCCCGACAGGGCTCTGAAGCTTTCTTT
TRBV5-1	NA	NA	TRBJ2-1	CASSFAGAGNEQFF	TGCGCCAGCAGCTTTGCGGGGGCCGGAAATGAGCAGTTCTTC
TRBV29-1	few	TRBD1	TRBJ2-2	CSAPQGAGELFF	TGCAGCGCTCCACAGGGGGCCGGGGAGCTGTTTTTT
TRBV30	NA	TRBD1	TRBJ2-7	CARIRTGGNEQYF	TGTGCCCGGATACGGACAGGGGGCAACGAGCAGTACTTC
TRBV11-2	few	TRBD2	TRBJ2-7	CASSLEASGASYEQYF	TGTGCCAGCAGCTTAGAAGCTAGCGGGGCCTCCTACGAGCAGTACTTC
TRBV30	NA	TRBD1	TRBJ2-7	CAWSRDSLYEQYF	TGTGCCTGGAGTCGGGACAGTCTCTACGAGCAGTACTTC
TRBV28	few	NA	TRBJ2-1	CASSTYNEQFF	TGTGCCAGCAGTACATACAATGAGCAGTTCTTC
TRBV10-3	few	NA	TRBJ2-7	CAISEGGEQYF	TGTGCCATCAGTGAAGGGGGCGAGCAGTACTTC
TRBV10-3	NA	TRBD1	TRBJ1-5	CAISEEGAGQPQHF	TGTGCCATCAGTGAGGAGGGGGCAGGTCAGCCCCAGCATTTT
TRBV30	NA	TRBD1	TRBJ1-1	CAWRVALTGDSEAFF	TGTGCCTGGCGTGTTGCCCTGACAGGGGATAGTGAAGCTTTCTTT
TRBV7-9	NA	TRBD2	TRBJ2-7	CATRGGRGTYEQYF	TGTGCCACCCGGGGGGGCAGGGGTACCTACGAGCAGTACTTC
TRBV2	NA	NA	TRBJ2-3	CASIGGSSPDTQYF	TGTGCCAGCATTGGAGGGAGTTCCCCAGATACGCAGTATTTT
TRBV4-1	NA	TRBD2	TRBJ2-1	CASSQEAGSSYNEQFF	TGCGCCAGCAGCCAAGAAGCGGGAAGCTCCTACAATGAGCAGTTCTTC
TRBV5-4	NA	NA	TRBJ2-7	CASSLDYTYEQYF	TGTGCCAGCAGCTTGGACTACACCTACGAGCAGTACTTC
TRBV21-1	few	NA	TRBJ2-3	CASRNLGLDVADTQYF	TGTGCCAGCAGAAACCTTGGACTAGATGTAGCAGATACGCAGTATTTT
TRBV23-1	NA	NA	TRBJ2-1	CASSPGEGCPYNEQFF	TGCGCCAGCAGTCCAGGGGAGGGGTGCCCCTACAATGAGCAGTTCTTC
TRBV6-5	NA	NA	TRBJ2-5	CASSYYGPQETQYF	TGTGCCAGCAGTTACTACGGCCCCCAAGAGACCCAGTACTTC
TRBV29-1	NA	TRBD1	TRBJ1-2	CSADRGSYGYTF	TGCAGCGCCGACAGGGGAAGCTATGGCTACACCTTC
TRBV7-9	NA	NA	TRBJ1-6	CASSRWDSPLHF	TGTGCCAGCAGCCGATGGGATTCACCCCTCCACTTT
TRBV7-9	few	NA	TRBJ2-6	CASSSLGTIKGAGANVLTF	TGTGCCAGCAGCTCACTCGGGACAATTAAAGGCGCTGGGGCCAACGTCCTGACTTTC
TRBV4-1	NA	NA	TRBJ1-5	CASAASLSPRQPQHF	TGCGCCAGCGCAGCCAGTTTATCGCCTAGACAGCCCCAGCATTTT
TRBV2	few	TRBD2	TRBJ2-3	CASLYRSGVGDTQYF	TGTGCCAGCTTATATCGCAGCGGGGTAGGGGATACGCAGTATTTT
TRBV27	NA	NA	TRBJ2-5	CASTPALGGRETQYF	TGTGCCAGCACCCCGGCTCTAGGAGGTAGAGAGACCCAGTACTTC
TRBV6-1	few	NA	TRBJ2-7	CASSGRSYEQYF	TGTGCCAGCAGTGGCCGCTCCTACGAGCAGTACTTC
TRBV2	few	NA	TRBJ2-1	CASSDYNEQFF	TGTGCCAGCAGCGACTACAATGAGCAGTTCTTC
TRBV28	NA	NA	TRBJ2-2	CATGPLATTGELFF	TGTGCCACGGGACCCCTAGCGACCACCGGGGAGCTGTTTTTT
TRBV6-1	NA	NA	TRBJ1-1	CASREGSGRTEAFF	TGTGCCAGCAGAGAGGGCAGCGGGCGAACTGAAGCTTTCTTT
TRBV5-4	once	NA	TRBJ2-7	CASSYGDSYEQYF	TGTGCCAGCAGCTATGGGGACTCCTACGAGCAGTACTTC
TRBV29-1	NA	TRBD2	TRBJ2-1	CSVRLAGGDEQFF	TGCAGCGTCAGACTAGCGGGGGGTGATGAGCAGTTCTTC
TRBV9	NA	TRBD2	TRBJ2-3	CASSVTSGDTDTQYF	TGTGCCAGCAGCGTCACTAGCGGGGACACAGATACGCAGTATTTT
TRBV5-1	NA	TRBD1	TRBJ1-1	CASSQEGTGGYRDTEAFF	TGCGCCAGCAGCCAAGAGGGGACAGGGGGCTACCGTGACACTGAAGCTTTCTTT
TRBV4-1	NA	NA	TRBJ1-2	CASSLGGAVGRNYGYTF	TGCGCCAGCAGCCTGGGAGGTGCTGTTGGCCGCAACTATGGCTACACCTTC
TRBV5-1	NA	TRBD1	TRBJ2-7	CASSFGTGSYEQYF	TGCGCCAGCAGCTTCGGGACAGGATCCTACGAGCAGTACTTC
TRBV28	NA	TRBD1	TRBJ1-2	CASSPRTGIYGYTF	TGTGCCAGCAGTCCCAGGACAGGCATATATGGCTACACCTTC
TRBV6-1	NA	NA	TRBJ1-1	CASSDSGPEAFF	TGTGCCAGCAGTGACTCCGGGCCGGAAGCTTTCTTT
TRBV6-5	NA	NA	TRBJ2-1	CASSYSGFTIQFF	TGTGCCAGCAGTTACTCCGGGTTTACTATACAGTTCTTC
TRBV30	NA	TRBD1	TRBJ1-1	CAWTLDRGTEAFF	TGTGCCTGGACGCTAGACAGGGGCACTGAAGCTTTCTTT
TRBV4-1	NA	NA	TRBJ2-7	CASSQDSGVYEQYF	TGCGCCAGCAGCCAAGATTCGGGGGTTTACGAGCAGTACTTC
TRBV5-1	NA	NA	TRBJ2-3	CASIGRPFDTDTQYF	TGCGCCAGCATCGGGCGGCCATTTGACACAGATACGCAGTATTTT
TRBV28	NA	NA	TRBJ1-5	CASRHFLGDQPQHF	TGTGCCAGCAGGCACTTTCTTGGGGATCAGCCCCAGCATTTT
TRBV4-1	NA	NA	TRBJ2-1	CASSLPGTPREQFF	TGCGCCAGCAGCCTCCCCGGGACTCCACGCGAGCAGTTCTTC
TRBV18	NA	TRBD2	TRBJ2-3	CASSTTLASGGVEDTQYF	TGTGCCAGCTCAACAACCCTCGCAAGCGGGGGGGTGGAAGATACGCAGTATTTT
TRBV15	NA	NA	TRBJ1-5	CATSRADQPQHF	TGTGCCACCAGCAGAGCTGATCAGCCCCAGCATTTT
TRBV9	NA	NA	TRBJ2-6	CASSASGANVLTF	TGTGCCAGCAGCGCGTCTGGGGCCAACGTCCTGACTTTC
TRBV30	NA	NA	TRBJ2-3	CAWSIGSDTQYF	TGTGCCTGGAGTATCGGGTCGGATACGCAGTATTTT
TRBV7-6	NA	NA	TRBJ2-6	CASSLVSAEASGANVLTF	TGTGCCAGCAGCTTAGTATCGGCTGAAGCGTCTGGGGCCAACGTCCTGACTTTC
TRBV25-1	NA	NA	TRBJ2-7	CASSSPRGEQYF	TGTGCCAGCAGCTCTCCCCGGGGGGAGCAGTACTTC
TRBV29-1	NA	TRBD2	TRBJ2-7	CSVAGTSGSSYEQYF	TGCAGCGTAGCTGGGACTAGCGGAAGCTCCTACGAGCAGTACTTC